Following are 19 T cell receptor beta chains from one sample sequenced in a study of shared clonotypes between healthy human individuals. The table came from immunoSEQ multiplex PCR; TCRdb's copy has only in-frame clones and leaves some out. In the table there are roughly 2 million clones, approximately 95% of which are singletons. Source material: naive CD4+ T cells sorted from blood. Subset reported: CD45RA+ positively selected. The receptors were gathered from a man between 18 and 35 years old in good health.

The chain joins TRBV7-2 to TRBJ1-6, with D perhaps matching TRBD1 (6 bases). In germline, CDR1 is SGHTA, CDR2 FQGNSA. This CDR3 has 14 amino acids. V was cut by 1 base and J by 6 bases, with 7 bases left in between. CDR3 DNA: TGTGCCAGCAGCTTAGGAGGGGGTAATTCACCCCTCCACTTT. This codes for CASSLGGGNSPLHF.

The rearrangement uses TRBV6-1 and TRBJ1-5, with 11 bases matching TRBD1. The V gene end was trimmed by 1 base and the J gene end by 3 bases; junction bases not matched to a gene: 11. The CDR3 is made up of 19 amino acids. Germline CDR1 reads MNHNS; CDR2 reads SASEGT. The CDR3, as DNA: TGTGCCAGCAGTGAAGTATTCAAGGGGACAGGGGGGCTCAATCAGCCCCAGCATTTT. This codes for CASSEVFKGTGGLNQPQHF.

The V call is TRBV11-2, the J call TRBJ1-1, with a weak D call TRBD1 (5 bases). This CDR3 has 14 residues. V was clipped by 4 bases and J by 5 bases, with 14 bases between them. CDR1 is SGHAT, CDR2 FQNNGV, per germline. CDR3 residues: CASSSDYGTTEAFF. The CDR3 DNA sequence: TGTGCCAGCAGCTCTGACTACGGGACGACTGAAGCTTTCTTT.

This chain connects TRBV5-1 to TRBJ2-3; 8 bases match TRBD2. This CDR3 is 19 amino acids long. Trimming removed 2 bases from V and 3 bases from J; junction bases left unmatched: 17. In germline, CDR1 is SGHRS, CDR2 YFSETQ. CDR3 protein: CASSLPGLVPNSATDTQYF. CDR3 coding DNA: TGCGCCAGCAGCTTACCGGGACTAGTACCTAATTCGGCGACAGATACGCAGTATTTT.

This clone was found once. The J gene is TRBJ2-7, the V gene TRBV5-1; D possibly corresponds to TRBD1 (6 bases). The CDR3 is 15 amino acids. Trimming took 4 bases from V and 1 from J, leaving 15 bases between them. Germline V lookup: CDR1 SGHRS, CDR2 YFSETQ. CDR3 DNA sequence: TGCGCCAGCAGCCCTCAGGCGGACAGTTCCTACGAGCAGTACTTC. Translated, it gives CASSPQADSSYEQYF.

The J gene is TRBJ2-5, the V gene TRBV30; D not certain. In germline, CDR1 is GTSNPN, CDR2 SVGIG (reference sequence). V lost 4 bases and J lost 2, with 8 bases in between. The CDR3 extends over 12 amino acids. The CDR3 loop reads CAWKGLQETQYF. The CDR3 DNA is TGTGCCTGGAAAGGGCTTCAAGAGACCCAGTACTTC.

The chain links TRBV28 to TRBJ1-3; the D is unclear. Germline CDR1 and CDR2: MDHEN and SYDVKM. This CDR3 has 14 residues. Trimming removed 3 bases at V and 3 bases at J, with 9 bases between. The CDR3 nucleotides are TGTGCCAGCAGTTTGCCCTTCCTTGGAAACACCATATATTTT. The encoded protein is CASSLPFLGNTIYF. The full variable domain, completed using reference TRBV28 and TRBJ1-3, is DVKVTQSSRYLVKRTGEKVFLECVQDMDHENMFWYRQDPGLGLRLIYFSYDVKMKEKGDIPEGYSVSREKKERFSLILESASTNQTSMYLCASSLPFLGNTIYFGEGSWLTVV.

DNA for the CDR3: TGTGCCAGCAGTGGATGGAGTGATGAAAAACTGTTTTTT. This codes for CASSGWSDEKLFF. The chain combines TRBV2 with TRBJ1-4, with D unclear. Trimming stripped 4 bases from V and 6 bases from J, with 9 bases between. The CDR3 contains 13 residues. The V gene's germline CDR1 is SNHLY and CDR2 FYNNEI.

The chain is built from TRBV6-5 and TRBJ2-3; 7 bases are shared with TRBD2. CDR1 and CDR2 (germline): MNHEY, SVGAGI. The CDR3 sequence is 15 residues long. Trimming took 6 bases from V and 0 from J; bases not matched to a gene: 6. The chain's CDR3 is CASSLNGGSTDTQYF. CDR3 nucleotide sequence: TGTGCCAGCAGCCTCAACGGGGGGAGCACAGATACGCAGTATTTT.

The genes are TRBV5-4 and TRBJ2-5; D is undetermined. Germline V lookup: CDR1 SGHNT, CDR2 YYREEE (reference sequence). The CDR3 totals 13 residues. With 5 bases removed from V and 5 bases from J, the gap between germline ends came to 13 bases. The CDR3: CASSHGLGETQYF. The CDR3 coding sequence is TGTGCCAGCAGTCACGGGTTAGGGGAGACCCAGTACTTC.

A word on this clone: Additional DNA sequences in this sample encode the identical CDR3. V and J are TRBV5-1 and TRBJ1-5; a possible D gene is TRBD1 (5 bases). CDR3 length equals 14 residues. Germline CDR1 and CDR2: SGHRS and YFSETQ. V lost 0 bases and J lost 5, with 9 bases in between. The CDR3 DNA is TGCGCCAGCAGCTTGGCCGGAGGGGATCAGCCCCAGCATTTT. Its translation: CASSLAGGDQPQHF.

The genes are TRBV11-1 and TRBJ2-1, with D possibly being TRBD2 (6 bases). CDR1 is SGHAT, CDR2 FQDESV, per germline (reference sequence). V dropped 1 base and J dropped 0 bases, with 13 bases sitting between them. The CDR3 consists of 17 residues. The CDR3 loop is CASSLVEGLSSYNEQFF. CDR3 nucleotides: TGTGCCAGCAGCTTAGTGGAGGGGTTAAGCTCCTACAATGAGCAGTTCTTC. Supplemented by reference TRBV11-1 and TRBJ2-1, the full variable domain reads EAEVAQSPRYKITEKSQAVAFWCDPISGHATLYWYRQILGQGPELLVQFQDESVVDDSQLPKDRFSAERLKGVDSTLKIQPAELGDSAMYLCASSLVEGLSSYNEQFFGPGTRLTVL.

The chain combines TRBV5-1 with TRBJ2-7; D is possibly TRBD1 (6 bases). Germline CDR1 SGHRS, CDR2 YFSETQ. V was shortened by 2 bases and J by 9 bases, with 21 bases between the two germline ends. This CDR3 contains 15 residues. The CDR3 DNA follows: TGCGCCAGCAGCTTAACGGGTGGTCAAGAGGGGGTGCAGTACTTC. Protein product: CASSLTGGQEGVQYF.

The gene calls are TRBV18 and TRBJ1-5; D not certain. The V end lost 0 bases, the J end lost 2 bases, and 14 bases lay between the germline ends. The germline CDR1 and CDR2 sequences are KGHSH and LQKENI. The CDR3 contains 17 residues. This CDR3 is CASSPPARRSGNQPQHF. CDR3 sequence (DNA): TGTGCCAGCTCACCACCAGCTAGAAGGTCCGGCAATCAGCCCCAGCATTTT.

V gene TRBV7-9 combines with J gene TRBJ1-4; D is uncertain. Germline CDR1 SEHNR, CDR2 FQNEAQ (reference sequence). With 4 bases removed from V and 0 bases from J, the gap between germline ends came to 15 bases. The CDR3 has 17 residues. CDR3 sequence (DNA): TGTGCCAGCAGCTCCGTACTGGGTGAGACAACTAATGAAAAACTGTTTTTT. This translates into CASSSVLGETTNEKLFF.

The CDR3 sequence: CASSLRTGNNSPLHF. CDR3 DNA: TGTGCCAGCAGCTTAAGGACAGGGAATAATTCACCCCTCCACTTT. The rearrangement joins TRBV11-2 to TRBJ1-6, with TRBD1 identical over 8 bases. Germline lookup yields CDR1 SGHAT and CDR2 FQNNGV. V lost 2 bases to trimming and J lost 5 bases; unmatched junction nucleotides: 2. The CDR3 totals 15 residues.

With regard to this clone: Other DNA variants within this sample encode the same CDR3. This chain joins TRBV5-1 and TRBJ2-2, with a weak D call TRBD1 (6 bases). Germline loops: CDR1 SGHRS, CDR2 YFSETQ. V lost 3 bases and J 3 bases, leaving 9 bases between the germline ends. CDR3 length equals 14 residues. DNA of the CDR3: TGCGCCAGCAGCTCGGGACAAGACACCGGGGAGCTGTTTTTT. This codes for CASSSGQDTGELFF.

V and J are TRBV7-3 and TRBJ2-7, with D perhaps TRBD1 (5 bases). Germline V gene data show CDR1 as SGHTA and CDR2 as FQGTGA. The V end lost 5 bases, the J end lost 1 base, and 15 bases lay between the germline ends. The CDR3 is made up of 15 amino acids. In DNA, the CDR3 is TGTGCCAGCAGCAGTGACAGCCCCAATTCCTACGAGCAGTACTTC. Amino acid sequence: CASSSDSPNSYEQYF.

The V and J genes are TRBV9 and TRBJ2-3; maybe TRBD2 (5 bases). This CDR3 spans 16 amino acids. The germline V gene has CDR1 SGDLS and CDR2 YYNGEE. V was clipped by 2 bases and J by 8 bases, with 21 bases between them. CDR3 region: CASSVDSGWLAGTQYF. CDR3 sequence (DNA): TGTGCCAGCAGCGTGGACTCCGGGTGGCTAGCAGGTACGCAGTATTTT.